This record looks at one TCR beta chain sequence and its context. The antigen is not known. This sample was taken from a study of cytomegalovirus exposure and HLA in healthy donors. The PCR had 60 Vbeta and 13 Jbeta primers. Sequencing used immunoSEQ multiplex PCR; TCRdb keeps in-frame clones, though not all of them. The sample lists about 140,000 clones, 65% to 80% occurring once. Study outcomes and limitations: Per a later analysis, HLA-associated TCR beta chains showed more clonal expansion than other, equally common TCR beta chains. Rarity characterized most TCR sequences, yet some public TCRs appeared in many donors.

This TCR came from a woman between 45 and 60 years old in good health and CMV-seropositive. The sample consisted of PBMCs.

CDR3 in amino acids: CASSARGGLAENEKLFF. For the CDR3, the DNA is TGTGCCAGCAGTGCTAGAGGGGGTTTGGCAGAGAATGAAAAACTGTTTTTT. The rearrangement links TRBV5-6 to TRBJ1-4, with a weak D call TRBD1 (6 bases). V was pared by 5 bases and J by 5 bases, with 22 bases between. Germline assignment: CDR1 SGHDT and CDR2 YYEEEE. The CDR3 extends over 17 amino acids.